The table lists the clone carrying this T cell receptor beta chain with a few counts. The antigen is not known. The sample is drawn from a study of T-cell memory formation after mild COVID-19. As for the study in general: Clustering of TCRs was largely donor specific.

The CDR3 sequence is 13 residues long. CDR1 and CDR2 from the germline V gene are SGHDN and FVKESK. The V and J ends lost 1 base and 2 bases respectively, with 6 bases between them. Whole-study findings and limits: Mainly in CM and EM were contracting CD4+ clones; CD8+ were in EMRA.

TCRdb re-called the 5' RACE reads with MiXCR, one entry per CDR3 protein. The data show around 260,000 distinct CDR3 sequences, around 15% seen once. The genes are TRBV14 and TRBJ2-7, with D hard to call. The material sequenced was PBMCs or a T cell subset sorted from them (not recorded which). The sequence was collected from a man younger than 30 who had mild COVID-19 (a few samples of this study predate the infection). Cell type and time point are not known. This chain's CDR3 is CASSQVLAYEQYF. The CDR3 nucleotides read TGTGCCAGCAGCCAAGTTTTGGCCTACGAGCAGTACTTC.